This is a list of T cell receptor beta chains from one sample in a study of blood T cell repertoires in COVID-19. The protocol was immunoSEQ multiplex PCR, while the TCRdb copy is restricted to in-frame clones and leaves out a portion. The sample has 150,000 to 200,000 clones, around 80% seen once. What was sequenced was peripheral blood. Receptor source: a woman older than 75 with active or convalescent COVID-19. CDR3s include the opening cysteine and the closing phenylalanine or tryptophan. The order of the fields is clone size, D gene, J gene, V gene, CDR3 protein, CDR3 DNA. D genes are given only for firm matches. Expanded clones are given a class, and other clones once, few, many or no size at all.

abundance: .; d_gene: TRBD1; j_gene: TRBJ2-1; v_gene: TRBV3-1/TRBV3-2; CDR3aa: CASSQIMTGGVSYNEQFF; CDR3nt: TGTGCCAGCAGCCAAATTATGACAGGGGGGGTCTCCTACAATGAGCAGTTCTTC
abundance: .; d_gene: .; j_gene: TRBJ1-5; v_gene: TRBV19; CDR3aa: CASSTGGYSNQPQHF; CDR3nt: TGTGCCAGCTCCACCGGAGGATATAGCAATCAGCCCCAGCATTTT
abundance: .; d_gene: .; j_gene: TRBJ1-4; v_gene: TRBV2; CDR3aa: CASKAGTNDEKLFF; CDR3nt: TGTGCCAGCAAGGCCGGGACAAACGATGAAAAACTGTTTTTT
abundance: .; d_gene: .; j_gene: TRBJ1-2; v_gene: TRBV9; CDR3aa: CASSVDQTGLGYGYTF; CDR3nt: TGTGCCAGCAGCGTAGATCAAACAGGGTTGGGCTATGGCTACACCTTC
abundance: .; d_gene: .; j_gene: TRBJ2-7; v_gene: TRBV5-1; CDR3aa: CASSLGRFDEQYF; CDR3nt: TGCGCCAGCAGCTTGGGGCGGTTCGACGAGCAGTACTTC
abundance: .; d_gene: .; j_gene: TRBJ1-1; v_gene: TRBV11-1; CDR3aa: CASSSLWERNTEAFF; CDR3nt: TGTGCCAGCAGCTCGCTTTGGGAGCGGAACACTGAAGCTTTCTTT
abundance: .; d_gene: .; j_gene: TRBJ2-2; v_gene: TRBV1; CDR3aa: CTSSQDKGRSRLAETGELFF; CDR3nt: TGCACCAGCAGCCAAGATAAAGGTAGGAGTCGGCTAGCAGAGACCGGGGAGCTGTTTTTT
abundance: once; d_gene: TRBD1; j_gene: TRBJ2-4; v_gene: TRBV6-2/TRBV6-3; CDR3aa: CASSGTGAKNIQYF; CDR3nt: TGTGCCAGCAGTGGGACAGGGGCCAAAAACATTCAGTACTTC
abundance: once; d_gene: TRBD2; j_gene: TRBJ2-2; v_gene: TRBV7-3; CDR3aa: CASRTSGFTGELFF; CDR3nt: TGTGCCAGCAGAACTAGCGGATTCACCGGGGAGCTGTTTTTT
abundance: .; d_gene: TRBD1; j_gene: TRBJ1-4; v_gene: TRBV4-1; CDR3aa: CASSPARDRRTATNEKLFF; CDR3nt: TGCGCCAGCAGCCCCGCCAGGGACAGGAGGACTGCAACTAATGAAAAACTGTTTTTT
abundance: .; d_gene: .; j_gene: TRBJ2-5; v_gene: TRBV3-1/TRBV3-2; CDR3aa: CASSQALGLGEETQYF; CDR3nt: TGTGCCAGCAGCCAAGCTCTGGGACTTGGGGAAGAGACCCAGTACTTC
abundance: .; d_gene: TRBD1; j_gene: TRBJ2-1; v_gene: TRBV5-1; CDR3aa: CASSTIGQGRDEQFF; CDR3nt: TGCGCCAGCAGCACCATCGGACAGGGCAGGGATGAGCAGTTCTTC
abundance: .; d_gene: .; j_gene: TRBJ1-1; v_gene: TRBV6-5; CDR3aa: CASKAGVEGTEAFF; CDR3nt: TGTGCCAGCAAGGCAGGGGTCGAAGGTACTGAAGCTTTCTTT
abundance: .; d_gene: .; j_gene: TRBJ1-1; v_gene: TRBV18; CDR3aa: CASSAVQGTKTEAFF; CDR3nt: TGTGCCAGCTCAGCCGTACAGGGAACGAAGACTGAAGCTTTCTTT
abundance: .; d_gene: .; j_gene: TRBJ2-1; v_gene: TRBV7-2; CDR3aa: CASSLGGWNEQFF; CDR3nt: TGTGCCAGCAGCTTGGGCGGGTGGAATGAGCAGTTCTTC
abundance: few; d_gene: TRBD2; j_gene: TRBJ2-2; v_gene: TRBV15; CDR3aa: CATSVAGVDTGELFF; CDR3nt: TGTGCCACCAGCGTAGCGGGGGTTGACACCGGGGAGCTGTTTTTT
abundance: .; d_gene: .; j_gene: TRBJ1-4; v_gene: TRBV11-2; CDR3aa: CASSSQGTTNEKLFF; CDR3nt: TGTGCCAGCAGCTCACAGGGCACAACTAATGAAAAACTGTTTTTT
abundance: once; d_gene: TRBD2; j_gene: TRBJ2-3; v_gene: TRBV19; CDR3aa: CASSIDLGGGSTDTQYF; CDR3nt: TGTGCCAGTAGTATAGATCTCGGCGGGGGAAGCACAGATACGCAGTATTTT
abundance: few; d_gene: .; j_gene: TRBJ1-6; v_gene: TRBV27; CDR3aa: CASSYLGPPNSPLHF; CDR3nt: TGTGCCAGCAGTTATCTTGGGCCGCCTAATTCACCCCTCCACTTT
abundance: .; d_gene: TRBD2; j_gene: TRBJ2-5; v_gene: TRBV19; CDR3aa: CASRRGTSGGGETQYF; CDR3nt: TGTGCCAGTAGAAGAGGGACTAGCGGGGGAGGGGAGACCCAGTACTTC
abundance: .; d_gene: TRBD1; j_gene: TRBJ1-2; v_gene: TRBV29-1; CDR3aa: CSAPTGNYGYTF; CDR3nt: TGCAGCGCTCCGACAGGGAACTATGGCTACACCTTC
abundance: few; d_gene: .; j_gene: TRBJ1-5; v_gene: TRBV9; CDR3aa: CASSTTGLSNQPQHF; CDR3nt: TGTGCCAGCAGCACCACAGGGCTTAGCAATCAGCCCCAGCATTTT
abundance: .; d_gene: .; j_gene: TRBJ2-2; v_gene: TRBV21-1; CDR3aa: CASSKRERPGPDTGELFF; CDR3nt: TGTGCCAGCAGCAAACGGGAAAGGCCCGGACCGGACACCGGGGAGCTGTTTTTT
abundance: .; d_gene: .; j_gene: TRBJ1-2; v_gene: TRBV19; CDR3aa: CASSTRTDTTGGYTF; CDR3nt: TGTGCCAGTAGTACCCGGACAGACACAACTGGGGGCTACACCTTC
abundance: few; d_gene: .; j_gene: TRBJ1-5; v_gene: TRBV18; CDR3aa: CASSPQGRGNQPQHF; CDR3nt: TGTGCCAGCTCACCTCAGGGCAGGGGTAATCAGCCCCAGCATTTT
abundance: few; d_gene: .; j_gene: TRBJ1-6; v_gene: TRBV6-5; CDR3aa: CASSYVWSSYNSPLHF; CDR3nt: TGTGCCAGCAGTTACGTCTGGAGCTCCTATAATTCACCCCTCCACTTT
abundance: once; d_gene: .; j_gene: TRBJ1-2; v_gene: TRBV3-1/TRBV3-2; CDR3aa: CASSQGVHPTYGYTF; CDR3nt: TGTGCCAGCAGCCAAGGAGTCCACCCCACCTATGGCTACACCTTC